This T cell receptor (beta chain) was sequenced in a study of regulatory T cells in long-lasting Graves disease. Regarding the study as a whole: Because few samples were included, accuracy may have been lower. Relative to newly diagnosed Graves' patients, persistent ones had lower TCR diversity.

As for time point: persistent/refractory GD, antithyroid drugs over 5 years with positive TRAb. The TCR library was made from RNA that had been extracted from PBMCs in TRIzol. Germline V lookup: CDR1 GTSNPN, CDR2 SVGIG (reference sequence). The CDR3 is made up of 16 amino acids. V was trimmed by 0 bases and J by 0 bases, leaving 12 bases between them. This clonotype was found a few times. Its antigen is undetermined. HTBI primers from iRepertoire and Arm-PCR of CDR3 regions yielded the TCR beta libraries. How the authors handled the data: The samples included around 64 TRBV and roughly 14 TRBJ segments. A single record per CDR3 protein comes from TCRdb applying MiXCR to the multiplex PCR reads. The V and J calls reflect TCRdb's pipeline rather than the authors' work. The sample shows some 280,000 distinct CDR3 sequences, under 25% of them seen only once.

The origin of this receptor is a female donor with Graves disease. The sample consisted of peripheral blood mononuclear cells (PBMCs), taken when the disease was refractory, from a patient treated with antithyroid drugs. The chain combines TRBV30 with TRBJ2-4; D could derive from TRBD1 or TRBD2 (5 bases each). The CDR3 here is CAWSVLGELAKNIQYF. The CDR3 DNA is TGTGCCTGGAGTGTACTGGGGGAACTAGCCAAAAACATTCAGTACTTC.